Each of the 15 T cell receptor beta chains below was sequenced from the same sample in a study of blood T cell repertoires in COVID-19. Generated by immunoSEQ multiplex PCR, the TCRdb table keeps only in-frame clones and is missing some. The data contain approximately 170,000 clones, 65% to 85% of them singletons. Sequencing was performed on PBMCs or T cells enriched from blood (not recorded which). The receptors originated from a woman aged 30 to 39 who had recovered from COVID-19.

The chain combines TRBV19 with TRBJ2-6; D gene ambiguous. Trimming removed 7 bases from V and 1 base from J, with 14 bases in between. The CDR3 consists of 16 residues. Germline CDR1 and CDR2: LNHDA and SQIVND (reference sequence). The CDR3 nucleotides read TGTGCCAGTACCGCGTCGATAATGTCTGGGGCCAACGTCCTGACTTTC. Amino acid sequence: CASTASIMSGANVLTF.

The chain is built from TRBV12-3 or TRBV12-4 and TRBJ1-1; no clear D. V lost 5 bases and J lost 3, with 7 bases in between. There are 12 residues in the CDR3. As DNA, the CDR3 is TGTGCCAGCAGTGTCTCTTACACTGAAGCTTTCTTT. Residues: CASSVSYTEAFF.

V usage is TRBV28 and J usage is TRBJ2-7; D not certain. The germline gives CDR1 MDHEN, CDR2 SYDVKM. V dropped 4 bases and J dropped 3 bases, with 19 bases sitting between them. This CDR3 comprises 16 residues. The CDR3 DNA reads TGTGCCAGCAGTTCCCCCCGACGCGGTTCGGGCTACGAGCAGTACTTC. This codes for CASSSPRRGSGYEQYF.

Regarding this clone: One end of the junction is discordant with germline, which a read error may explain. As DNA, the CDR3 is TGTGCCAGCAGGGAAGGGACCACAAGCTCTCAGGGGTCCTACAATGAGCAGTTCTTC. This encodes CASREGTTSSQGSYNEQFF. J is TRBJ2-1 and V is TRBV6-1; the D gene is possibly TRBD1 (6 bases). The CDR3 totals 19 residues. The germline CDR1 and CDR2 sequences are MNHNS and SASEGT.

A word on this clone: At the DNA level, this CDR3 is encoded by other sequences in the same sample as well. The chain joins TRBV24-1 to TRBJ1-1; 8 nucleotides agree with TRBD1. This CDR3 comprises 14 residues. The germline gives CDR1 KGHDR, CDR2 SFDVKD. Unmatched junction bases numbered 2, after V lost 5 bases and J lost 1 base. The DNA for the CDR3 is TGTGCCACCAGTGCAGGACAGGGGAACACTGAAGCTTTCTTT. Translated: CATSAGQGNTEAFF.

This rearrangement joins TRBV30 to TRBJ1-2, with D maybe TRBD1 (5 bases). V lost 1 base, J lost 1 base, and 13 bases lay in between. The CDR3 has 15 residues. Germline CDR1 and CDR2: GTSNPN and SVGIG (reference sequence). Here the CDR3 DNA reads TGTGCCTGGAGTGCCGAGACAGCCCTTAACTATGGCTACACCTTC. Translating it yields CAWSAETALNYGYTF.

The chain joins TRBV21-1 to TRBJ2-7; the table names TRBD2, a call not compared with the DNA. TRBV21-1 is flagged as a pseudogene. The CDR3 is 13 amino acids. The CDR3, as DNA: TGTGCCAGCAGCAAAGCGGGAGCCTACGAGCAGTACGTC. Protein sequence: CASSKAGAYEQYV.

The gene calls are TRBV28 and TRBJ2-7, with D perhaps TRBD1 (5 bases). CDR1 is MDHEN, CDR2 SYDVKM, per germline. The CDR3 runs to 15 residues. Between the trimmed V and J ends, which lost 2 bases and 3 bases, there was a span of 14 bases. Here the CDR3 reads CASSLRGWLGYEQYF. The CDR3 bases are TGTGCCAGCAGTTTAAGGGGTTGGTTAGGCTACGAGCAGTACTTC.

The chain joins TRBV5-1 to TRBJ2-5; D is perhaps TRBD2 (7 bases). Germline V CDR1 and CDR2: SGHRS, YFSETQ. This CDR3 region has 15 residues. Trimming pared 1 base from V and 5 bases from J, leaving 15 bases between. The CDR3 DNA is TGCGCCAGCAGCTTGAGGTGGGGGGGCGATGAGACCCAGTACTTC. It codes for CASSLRWGGDETQYF.

The rearrangement uses TRBV30 and TRBJ2-5; D possibly corresponds to TRBD1 (6 bases). CDR3 length: 12 amino acids. In germline, CDR1 is GTSNPN, CDR2 SVGIG (reference sequence). V lost 5 bases and J lost 5, with 12 bases in between. CDR3 sequence (DNA): TGTGCCTGGGTCGAAACAGGGGAGACCCAGTACTTC. It yields the protein CAWVETGETQYF.

V and J are TRBV7-9 and TRBJ1-2; possibly TRBD1 for D (5 bases). The V gene lost 1 base and the J gene lost 4 bases, with 16 bases spanning the gap. Germline CDR1 reads SEHNR; CDR2 reads FQNEAQ (reference sequence). The CDR3 loop spans 16 amino acids. CDR3 sequence: CASSLGPGLSSYGYTF. In DNA, the CDR3 is TGTGCCAGCAGCTTAGGCCCGGGACTCTCTAGCTATGGCTACACCTTC.

The V call is TRBV7-9, the J call TRBJ1-3, with D possibly TRBD1 on 6 matching bases. This CDR3 has 16 residues. Per germline, CDR1 SEHNR and CDR2 FQNEAQ (reference sequence). Between the trimmed V and J ends, which lost 3 bases and 0 bases, there was a span of 12 bases. This CDR3 is CASSFRGGSSGNTIYF. The DNA for the CDR3 is TGTGCCAGCAGCTTTAGGGGGGGATCCTCTGGAAACACCATATATTTT.

The chain uses TRBV7-6 and TRBJ1-5; maybe TRBD1 (6 bases). The CDR3 loop spans 17 amino acids. With 5 bases removed from V and 0 bases from J, the gap between germline ends came to 17 bases. CDR1 is SGHVS and CDR2 is FNYEAQ in the germline V gene. CDR3 protein: CASSPNLGQYSNQPQHF. CDR3 bases: TGTGCCAGCAGCCCAAACCTGGGACAATATAGCAATCAGCCCCAGCATTTT.

The gene calls are TRBV18 and TRBJ2-7; 11 positions match TRBD2. The CDR3 is 15 residues long. V lost 0 bases, J lost 6 bases, and 4 bases stayed unmatched. Germline CDR1 KGHSH, CDR2 LQKENI. The DNA of the CDR3 is TGTGCCAGCTCACCACCGTTAGCGGGAGGGGGCGAGCAGTACTTC. It translates to CASSPPLAGGGEQYF.

The V gene is TRBV29-1, the J gene TRBJ2-1; 9 positions agree with TRBD1. V lost 5 bases to trimming and J lost 1 base; unmatched junction nucleotides: 12. CDR3 length: 17 amino acids. From germline, CDR1 is SQVTM and CDR2 ANQGSEA. CDR3 nucleotides: TGCAGCGTTCCGGGACAGGGAACGTTTAGTTCCTACAATGAGCAGTTCTTC. Translating it yields CSVPGQGTFSSYNEQFF.